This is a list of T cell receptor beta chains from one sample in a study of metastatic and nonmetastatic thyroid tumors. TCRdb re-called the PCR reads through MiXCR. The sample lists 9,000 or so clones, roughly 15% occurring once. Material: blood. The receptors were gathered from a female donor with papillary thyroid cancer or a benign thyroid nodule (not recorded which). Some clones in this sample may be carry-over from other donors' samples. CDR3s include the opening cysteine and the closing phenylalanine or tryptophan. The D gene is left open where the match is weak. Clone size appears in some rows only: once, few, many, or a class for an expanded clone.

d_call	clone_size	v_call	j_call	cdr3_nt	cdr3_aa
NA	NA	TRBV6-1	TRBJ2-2	TGTGCCACTCTAGCAGGAGTAGCAGGTGCCTGGGAGCTGTTTTTT	CATLAGVAGAWELFF
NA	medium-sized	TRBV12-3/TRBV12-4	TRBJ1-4	TGTGCCAGCAGCCCGACAGGCGGGGGGTCGACTAATGAAAAACTGTTTTTT	CASSPTGGGSTNEKLFF
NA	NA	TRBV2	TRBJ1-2	TGTGCCAGCATAGCGGGGGCTCGTTATGGCTACACCTTC	CASIAGARYGYTF
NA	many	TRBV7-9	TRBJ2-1	TGTGCCAGCAGCTCCCCGAAATTGATCAATGAGCAGTTCTTC	CASSSPKLINEQFF
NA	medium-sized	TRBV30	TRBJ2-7	TGTGCCTGGAGTGTAGGGGATAGCTCCTACGAGCAGTACTTC	CAWSVGDSSYEQYF
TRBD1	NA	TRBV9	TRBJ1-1	TGTGCCAGCAGCGCCGGACAGGGGAGTGCTGAAGCTTTCTTT	CASSAGQGSAEAFF
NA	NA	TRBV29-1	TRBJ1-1	TGCAGCGTTGAGGGCAGCTTAACAAGCACTGAAGCTTTCTTT	CSVEGSLTSTEAFF
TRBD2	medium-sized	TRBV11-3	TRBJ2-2	TGTGCCAGCAGCTTAGTTGGGACTAGCGGGAGGGCCACCGGGGAGCTGTTTTTT	CASSLVGTSGRATGELFF
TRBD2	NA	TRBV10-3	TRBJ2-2	TGTGCCATCAGTGACTCGACTAGCAGTGGTGGCGCCGGGGAGCTGTTTTTT	CAISDSTSSGGAGELFF
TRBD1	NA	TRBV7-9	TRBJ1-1	TGTGGCAGCAGCTGTGACTCGACAGGGTACACTGAAGCTTTCTTT	CGSSCDSTGYTEAFF
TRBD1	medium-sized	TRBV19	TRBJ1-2	TGTGCCAGTAGTATTACGGGGACAGGGGGGAGCGGCTACACCTTC	CASSITGTGGSGYTF
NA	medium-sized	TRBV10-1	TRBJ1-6	TGCGCCAGCAGTGAGAACAGGGATGGTTCACCCCTCCACTTT	CASSENRDGSPLHF
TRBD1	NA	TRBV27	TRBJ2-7	TGTGCCAGCAGTCCGACTCAGGGGGCGAACGAGCAGTACTTC	CASSPTQGANEQYF
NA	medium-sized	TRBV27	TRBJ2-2	TGTGCCAGCAGTTTAGTTCAGCCCACCGGGGAGCTGTTTTTT	CASSLVQPTGELFF
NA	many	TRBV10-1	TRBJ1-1	TGCGCCAGCAGGAGGGACAACCGAGACACTGAAGCTTTCTTT	CASRRDNRDTEAFF
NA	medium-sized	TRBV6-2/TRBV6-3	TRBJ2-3	TGTGCCAGCAGAGCAATGGGGGGTTCTTTCACAGATACGCAGTATTTT	CASRAMGGSFTDTQYF
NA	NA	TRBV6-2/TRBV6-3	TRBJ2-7	TGTGCCAGCAGTTCCGGGAGCTTCTACGAGCAGTACTTC	CASSSGSFYEQYF
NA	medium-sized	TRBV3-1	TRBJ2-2	TGTGCCAGCAGCCAAGTTGGTTCCGGGGAGCTGTTTTTT	CASSQVGSGELFF
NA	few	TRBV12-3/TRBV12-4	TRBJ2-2	TGTGCCAGCAGTTTATGGGGGCAGGGGAACACCGGGGAGCTGTTTTTT	CASSLWGQGNTGELFF
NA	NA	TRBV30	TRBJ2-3	TGTGCCTGGGGGGCGGGGGATACGCAGTATTTT	CAWGAGDTQYF
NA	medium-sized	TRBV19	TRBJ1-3	TGTGCCAGTAGAAAAGTTTACTCTGGAAACACCATATATTTT	CASRKVYSGNTIYF
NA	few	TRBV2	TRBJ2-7	TGTGCCAGCAGTGAAGACAGGGCTTCGCGGGAGCAGTACTTC	CASSEDRASREQYF
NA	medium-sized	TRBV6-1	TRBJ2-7	TGTGCCAGCAGTCCCCGGGACTCCTACGAGCAGTACTTC	CASSPRDSYEQYF
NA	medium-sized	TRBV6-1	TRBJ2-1	TGTGCCAGCAGTGAAGGCAATGAGCAGTTCTTC	CASSEGNEQFF
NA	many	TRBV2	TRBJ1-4	TGTGCCAGCAGAGGGACTCAACGAGAAAAACTGTTTTTT	CASRGTQREKLFF
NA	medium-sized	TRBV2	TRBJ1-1	TGTGCCAGCAGTGAATGGGAAAGGGCTGAAGCTTTCTTT	CASSEWERAEAFF
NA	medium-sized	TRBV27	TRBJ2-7	TGTGCCAGCAGGATGACAGGACCCTACGAGCAGTACTTC	CASRMTGPYEQYF
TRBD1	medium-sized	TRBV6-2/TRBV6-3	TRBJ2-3	TGTGCCAGCAGCCTCGGACAGGGAGGCGGTTCGGATACGCAGTATTTT	CASSLGQGGGSDTQYF
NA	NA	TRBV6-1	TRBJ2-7	TGTGCCAGCAGTGTCTTCGACGGCGGTCCCTCCTACGAGCAGTACTTC	CASSVFDGGPSYEQYF
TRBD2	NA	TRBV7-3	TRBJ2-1	TGTGCCAGCAGCCCCTTAGCGGGAGTCTACAATGAGCAGTTCTTC	CASSPLAGVYNEQFF
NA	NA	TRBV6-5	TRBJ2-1	TGTGCCAGCAGTTACTCGGGGGACGATGAGCAGTTCTTC	CASSYSGDDEQFF
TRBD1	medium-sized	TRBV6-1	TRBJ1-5	TGTGCCAGCCTCGGGACAGGAGGGGGTAGCAATCAGCCCCAGCATTTT	CASLGTGGGSNQPQHF
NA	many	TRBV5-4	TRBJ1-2	TGTGCCAGCAGCCCGGGGGGGAACAGGGTGAATGGCTACACCTTC	CASSPGGNRVNGYTF
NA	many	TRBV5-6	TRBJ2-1	TGTGCCAGCAGCTTTTCTCGGTCGGTCTACAATGAGCAGTTCTTC	CASSFSRSVYNEQFF
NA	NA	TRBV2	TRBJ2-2	TGTGCCAGCAGGCCTAGACAGGTTAACACCGGGGAGCTGTTTTTT	CASRPRQVNTGELFF
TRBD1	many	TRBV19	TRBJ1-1	TGTGCCAGTACCAGAAGGGGGACAGAGATGAACACTGAAGCTTTCTTT	CASTRRGTEMNTEAFF
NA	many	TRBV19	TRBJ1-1	TGTGCCACCAGAAACACTGAAGCTTTCTTT	CATRNTEAFF
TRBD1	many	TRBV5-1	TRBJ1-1	TGCGCCAGCAGCACTAGGACAGGGTTGAACACTGAAGCTTTCTTT	CASSTRTGLNTEAFF
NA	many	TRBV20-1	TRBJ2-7	TGCAGTGCTATACGGGACGGCAGCTCCTACGAGCAGTACTTC	CSAIRDGSSYEQYF
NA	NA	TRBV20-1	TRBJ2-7	TGCAGTGCTAGAGGGCGCCAGACCTACGAGCAGTACTTC	CSARGRQTYEQYF